This TCR beta chain derives from a study of T cells in Graves' hyperthyroidism and ophthalmopathy. For Graves' hyperthyroidism to be stable, ophthalmopathy could not progress within 18 months. These patients, aged 18 to 65, had recently diagnosed hyperthyroidism lasting under 2 months. V lost 7 bases to trimming and J lost 6 bases, with 16 bases between them. The CDR3 has 15 amino acids. Study-level findings and limits: Onset of ophthalmopathy came a median approximately 6.5 months after the model predicted it. Most clonotypes that expanded in the thyroid above 0.001 also showed up in blood.

Concerning this clonotype itself: Its antigen remains unidentified.

What was amplified from RNA transcripts were TCR beta CDR3 regions. The TCR CDR3 was amplified in a first-round RT-PCR using the HTBI primer set. TCRdb reanalysed the multiplex PCR reads using MiXCR and keeps one entry per CDR3 protein. The repertoire holds approximately 480,000 distinct CDR3 sequences, around 20% seen once, with 26% in the top ten. The sequence was collected from a man between 18 and 35 years old with Graves' hyperthyroidism. This sequence joins TRBV12-3 or TRBV12-4 and TRBJ1-6; no firm D call. The sample consisted of blood. The CDR3 is CASTLDVGGNSPLHF. CDR3 DNA: TGTGCCAGCACCTTGGACGTGGGTGGTAATTCACCCCTCCACTTT.